These 21 T cell receptor beta chains share one sample of origin, sequenced in a study of cytomegalovirus exposure and HLA in healthy donors. The PCR made use of 60 Vbeta and 13 Jbeta primers. The data were produced by immunoSEQ multiplex PCR, yet TCRdb's version contains in-frame clones alone and is incomplete. Here the sample spans 90,000 to 110,000 clones, around 84% being singletons. The sequencing sample was made of PBMCs. All receptors derive from a man younger than 40 in good health and CMV-seronegative.

The table lists this clone with a few counts. The V gene is TRBV5-4, the J gene TRBJ2-2; D remains unclear. The CDR3 loop spans 13 amino acids. V gave up 1 base and J gave up 5 bases, with 6 bases separating them. Germline loops: CDR1 SGHNT, CDR2 YYREEE (reference sequence). CDR3 region: CASSLPQTGELFF. Written as DNA, the CDR3 is TGTGCCAGCAGCTTGCCCCAAACCGGGGAGCTGTTTTTT.

The CDR3: CSVVRGAYNEQFF. CDR3 coding DNA: TGCAGCGTTGTACGCGGGGCTTACAATGAGCAGTTCTTC. The chain is built from TRBV29-1 and TRBJ2-1, with D possibly TRBD2 on 6 matching bases. Germline-derived CDR1 and CDR2 are SQVTM and ANQGSEA. The CDR3 has 13 residues. Trimming removed 4 bases at V and 4 bases at J, with 11 bases between.

A few counts support this clone. The chain combines TRBV6-5 with TRBJ2-2; D is uncertain. Between the trimmed V and J ends, which lost 5 bases and 0 bases, there was a span of 10 bases. This CDR3 is built from 15 residues. Germline values: CDR1 MNHEY, CDR2 SVGAGI. The CDR3 DNA reads as TGTGCCAGCAGTCCGTTAGTTCCGAACACCGGGGAGCTGTTTTTT. Its translation: CASSPLVPNTGELFF.

V is TRBV6-5 and J is TRBJ1-5; TRBD1 aligns across 7 bases. There are 14 residues in the CDR3. Looked up from germline, CDR1 is MNHEY and CDR2 is SVGAGI. Unmatched junction bases numbered 4, after V lost 6 bases and J lost 2 bases. CDR3 DNA sequence: TGTGCCAGCAGGCAAGGACAGGGCAATCAGCCCCAGCATTTT. Translation: CASRQGQGNQPQHF.

J is TRBJ2-2 and V is TRBV27; 10 bases agree with TRBD2. Germline V CDR1 and CDR2: MNHEY, SMNVEV (reference sequence). V dropped 6 bases and J dropped 4; count of bases not matched to a gene: 11. This CDR3 region has 17 residues. The DNA of the CDR3 is TGTGCCAGCAGATTAATTAGCGGGAGGATCGGCACCGGGGAGCTGTTTTTT. Translation: CASRLISGRIGTGELFF.

The rearrangement uses TRBV5-8 and TRBJ1-2, with 10 bases matching TRBD1. Germline V gives CDR1 SGHTS, CDR2 YDEGEE. Losses at the gene ends were 0 bases for V and 4 bases for J; bases not matched to a gene: 9. CDR3 length: 17 amino acids. CDR3 protein: CASSLVVGTGDSYGYTF. Here the CDR3 DNA reads TGTGCCAGCAGCTTGGTCGTAGGGACAGGGGATTCCTATGGCTACACCTTC.

The gene calls are TRBV27 and TRBJ2-1, with D possibly being TRBD2 (5 bases). From germline, CDR1 is MNHEY and CDR2 SMNVEV (reference sequence). The CDR3 extends over 13 amino acids. Deletions cut 7 bases from V and 7 bases from J, with 14 bases between. CDR3 protein: CASTMSSGNEQFF. The DNA for the CDR3 is TGTGCCAGCACCATGAGTTCGGGGAATGAGCAGTTCTTC.

CDR3 coding DNA: TGTGCCAGTAGTGCTACTAGCAGGAATGAGCAGTTCTTC. Amino acid sequence: CASSATSRNEQFF. The chain joins TRBV19 to TRBJ2-1; weak D call: TRBD2 (6 bases). Germline lookup yields CDR1 LNHDA and CDR2 SQIVND (reference sequence). V shed 5 bases and J shed 7 bases, with 12 bases lying between them. The CDR3 is 13 residues long.

V is TRBV10-3 and J is TRBJ2-7, with 8 bases identical to TRBD1. CDR3 length: 13 residues. Trimming cost V 6 bases and J 6 bases; bases outside gene matches: 7. CDR1 is ENHRY and CDR2 is SYGVKD in the germline V gene. This CDR3 reads CAISEIGQGEQYF. As DNA, the CDR3 is TGTGCCATCAGCGAAATTGGACAGGGCGAGCAGTACTTC.

The chain uses TRBV4-3 and TRBJ2-1; 13 bases map to TRBD2. The germline V gene encodes CDR1 LGHNA and CDR2 YSLEER. Trimming cost V 0 bases and J 7 bases; bases outside gene matches: 6. The CDR3 contains 17 residues. CDR3 sequence (DNA): TGCGCCAGCAGCCAAGACTCCGGACTAGCGGGAGCTAATGAGCAGTTCTTC. Its translation is CASSQDSGLAGANEQFF.

The chain uses TRBV6-1 and TRBJ1-1, with D possibly TRBD1 on 6 matching bases. Looked up from germline, CDR1 is MNHNS and CDR2 is SASEGT. Trimming stripped 1 base from V and 6 bases from J, with 9 bases between. The CDR3 sequence is 13 residues long. The CDR3 sequence: CASSEVGGPEAFF. Written as DNA, the CDR3 is TGTGCCAGCAGTGAAGTTGGGGGCCCTGAAGCTTTCTTT.

The chain uses TRBV10-1 and TRBJ1-1, with D perhaps TRBD1 (5 bases). Trimming took 2 bases from V and 0 from J, leaving 10 bases between them. In germline, CDR1 is WNHNN, CDR2 SYGVQD (reference sequence). This CDR3 is built from 15 residues. CDR3 in DNA: TGCGCCAGCAGTGAGGACCCAGGGATGAACACTGAAGCTTTCTTT. Translation gives CASSEDPGMNTEAFF.

The J gene is TRBJ1-3, the V gene TRBV4-1; D is undetermined. V was clipped by 1 base and J by 0 bases, with 13 bases between them. CDR1 and CDR2 from the germline V gene are MGHRA and YSYEKL. The CDR3 is 17 residues long. CDR3: CASSQGTQKGSGNTIYF. CDR3 nucleotides: TGCGCCAGCAGCCAAGGGACTCAAAAGGGCTCTGGAAACACCATATATTTT.

The CDR3 protein is CASSGGGTPGTDTQYF. In DNA, the CDR3 is TGTGCCAGCAGCGGGGGGGGCACCCCTGGCACAGATACGCAGTATTTT. The chain couples TRBV9 to TRBJ2-3; TRBD2 is a possible D gene (7 bases). The CDR3 runs to 16 residues. Trimming removed 3 bases from V and 1 base from J, with 15 bases in between. CDR1 and CDR2 (germline): SGDLS, YYNGEE.

The V gene is TRBV11-3, the J gene TRBJ2-1; 9 bases align to TRBD2. The germline V gene encodes CDR1 SGHNT and CDR2 YENEEA. With 5 bases clipped from V and 7 bases from J, the junction kept 6 bases outside the gene matches. The CDR3 is 14 residues long. The CDR3 spells CASSRVAGANEQFF. CDR3 bases: TGTGCCAGCAGCCGAGTAGCGGGGGCTAATGAGCAGTTCTTC.

V and J are TRBV10-3 and TRBJ2-6, with D possibly TRBD2 on 6 matching bases. Germline values: CDR1 ENHRY, CDR2 SYGVKD. V shed 8 bases and J shed 9 bases, with 14 bases lying between them. The CDR3 is 13 amino acids. CDR3 nucleotides: TGTGCCATCGGCGTGGGGGGTGGCAACGTCCTGACTTTC. This sequence encodes CAIGVGGGNVLTF.

The chain is built from TRBV9 and TRBJ2-3, with 8 bases that match TRBD2. Trimming cost V 4 bases and J 2 bases; bases outside gene matches: 18. This CDR3 has 19 amino acids. The germline gives CDR1 SGDLS, CDR2 YYNGEE. The CDR3 is CASSLIGAGASSNTDTQYF. CDR3 DNA: TGTGCCAGCAGCCTGATTGGAGCGGGGGCATCCTCGAACACAGATACGCAGTATTTT. Variable domain in full (rest from reference TRBV9 and TRBJ2-3): DSGVTQTPKHLITATGQRVTLRCSPRSGDLSVYWYQQSLDQGLQFLIQYYNGEERAKGNILERFSAQQFPDLHSELNLSSLELGDSALYFCASSLIGAGASSNTDTQYFGPGTRLTVL.

The gene calls are TRBV5-1 and TRBJ2-3; possibly TRBD2 for D (5 bases). This CDR3 contains 15 residues. V shed 6 bases and J shed 0 bases, with 14 bases lying between them. Germline CDR1 SGHRS, CDR2 YFSETQ. CDR3 sequence reads: CASTRAPASTDTQYF. CDR3 bases: TGCGCCAGCACGAGGGCGCCAGCAAGCACAGATACGCAGTATTTT.

The V gene is TRBV11-3, the J gene TRBJ2-7; possible D gene TRBD1, 6 bases. The V gene's germline CDR1 is SGHNT and CDR2 YENEEA. The CDR3 length is 15 residues. V was trimmed by 5 bases and J by 2 bases, leaving 16 bases between them. The CDR3 sequence is CASSRAAGAAYEQYF. For the CDR3, the DNA is TGTGCCAGCAGCCGGGCGGCAGGGGCTGCCTACGAGCAGTACTTC.

The chain uses TRBV27 and TRBJ2-1; unclear D gene. CDR1 and CDR2 from the germline V gene are MNHEY and SMNVEV (reference sequence). V lost 5 bases to trimming and J lost 4 bases, with 15 bases between them. There are 15 residues in the CDR3. CDR3 nucleotide sequence: TGTGCCAGCAGTCCCGTTGTGAGATCGTACAATGAGCAGTTCTTC. It is translated as CASSPVVRSYNEQFF.

The V gene is TRBV5-1, the J gene TRBJ2-1, with a weak D call TRBD1 (6 bases). CDR3 length: 14 amino acids. Germline V lookup: CDR1 SGHRS, CDR2 YFSETQ. V was pared by 5 bases and J by 9 bases, with 18 bases between. CDR3 loop: CASRRSGELGEQFF. CDR3 in DNA: TGCGCCAGCAGGCGTTCAGGGGAACTTGGTGAGCAGTTCTTC.